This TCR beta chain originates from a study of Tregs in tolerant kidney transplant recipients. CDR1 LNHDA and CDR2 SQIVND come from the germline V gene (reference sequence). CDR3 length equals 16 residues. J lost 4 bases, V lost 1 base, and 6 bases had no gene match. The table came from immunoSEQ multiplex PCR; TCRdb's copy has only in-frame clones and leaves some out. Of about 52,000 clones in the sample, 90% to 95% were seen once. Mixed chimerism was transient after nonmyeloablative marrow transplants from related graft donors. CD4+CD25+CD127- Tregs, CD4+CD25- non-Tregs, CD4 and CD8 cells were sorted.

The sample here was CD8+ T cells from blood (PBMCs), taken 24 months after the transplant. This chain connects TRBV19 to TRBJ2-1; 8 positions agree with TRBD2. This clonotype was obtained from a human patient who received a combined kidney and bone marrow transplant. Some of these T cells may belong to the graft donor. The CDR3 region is CASSIVSSGTYNEQFF. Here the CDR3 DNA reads TGTGCCAGTAGTATAGTTAGTAGCGGGACATACAATGAGCAGTTCTTC.